A single sample is the source of the 11 T cell receptor beta chains below, sequenced in a study of T cell responses to AZD1222 COVID-19 vaccine. The data were produced by immunoSEQ multiplex PCR, yet TCRdb's version contains in-frame clones alone and is incomplete. The sample has some 97,000 clones; roughly 86% are singletons. The sequences come from peripheral blood, collected on day 0 of MenACWY control vaccination. The receptor set was obtained from an adult in good health.

This clone was detected a few times. V gene TRBV18 combines with J gene TRBJ1-5; TRBD1 might be the D (5 bases). The CDR3 contains 14 residues. Germline V lookup: CDR1 KGHSH, CDR2 LQKENI. V gave up 2 bases and J gave up 2 bases, with 7 bases separating them. CDR3: CASSPGAGNQPQHF. For the CDR3, the DNA is TGTGCCAGCTCACCAGGGGCTGGCAATCAGCCCCAGCATTTT.

Only one count was recorded for this clone. The chain couples TRBV6-5 to TRBJ1-5, with 8 bases lining up with TRBD1. This CDR3 has 14 residues. Germline V gene lookup returns CDR1 MNHEY and CDR2 SVGAGI. With 0 bases clipped from V and 6 bases from J, the junction kept 1 base outside the gene matches. CDR3 amino acids: CASSYSGTGQPQHF. The CDR3 DNA reads TGTGCCAGCAGTTACTCTGGGACAGGTCAGCCCCAGCATTTT.

The chain recombines TRBV3-1 (or the pseudogene TRBV3-2) with TRBJ1-2, with a possible D match to TRBD1 (5 bases). The CDR3 is 13 amino acids. V shed 5 bases and J shed 4 bases, with 11 bases lying between them. The V gene's germline CDR1 is LGHDT and CDR2 YNNKEL (reference sequence). The CDR3 reads CASSVPGSYGYTF. The CDR3 bases are TGTGCCAGCAGCGTGCCAGGGTCCTATGGCTACACCTTC.

The genes are TRBV6-5 and TRBJ2-2; TRBD1 aligns across 10 bases. The CDR3 length is 15 residues. Looked up from germline, CDR1 is MNHEY and CDR2 is SVGAGI. With V trimmed by 7 bases and J by 6 bases, 8 bases remained unmatched. This CDR3 reads CASIRGTGAAGELFF. For the CDR3, the DNA is TGTGCCAGCATTCGGGGGACAGGGGCGGCCGGGGAGCTGTTTTTT.

The gene calls are TRBV5-5 and TRBJ1-1; 9 nucleotides line up with TRBD1. The V gene end was trimmed by 2 bases and the J gene end by 10 bases; junction bases not matched to a gene: 6. This CDR3 spans 13 amino acids. Germline V gene lookup returns CDR1 SGHKS and CDR2 YYEKEE (reference sequence). The CDR3, as DNA: TGTGCCAGCAGCTTTGGACAGACAGGGGGAGCTTTCTTT. As protein: CASSFGQTGGAFF.

J is TRBJ1-1 and V is TRBV7-9; TRBD1 might be the D (5 bases). The CDR3 extends over 12 amino acids. V was pared by 6 bases and J by 7 bases, with 12 bases between. Germline CDR1 SEHNR, CDR2 FQNEAQ (reference sequence). The CDR3 loop reads CASSFRENEAFF. CDR3 nucleotide sequence: TGTGCCAGCAGTTTCAGGGAAAATGAAGCTTTCTTT.

V and J are TRBV7-3 and TRBJ1-1; D is undetermined. Germline CDR1 SGHTA, CDR2 FQGTGA. V shed 0 bases and J shed 4 bases, with 6 bases lying between them. CDR3 length equals 13 residues. This CDR3 is CASSLTYGTEAFF. The CDR3 DNA reads as TGTGCCAGCAGCTTAACTTACGGCACTGAAGCTTTCTTT.

This clone was seen only a few times. The chain couples TRBV4-2 to TRBJ1-6, with 7 nucleotides matching TRBD1. V shed 4 bases, J shed 7 bases, and the junction held 7 bases outside the gene matches. The V gene's germline CDR1 is LGHNA and CDR2 YNFKEQ. This CDR3 comprises 15 residues. CDR3 protein: CASSPPGQSNSPLHF. DNA of the CDR3: TGTGCCAGCAGCCCCCCGGGACAGTCAAATTCACCCCTCCACTTT.

The V gene is TRBV5-1, the J gene TRBJ2-2, with D uncertain. The CDR3 has 14 amino acids. The V gene's germline CDR1 is SGHRS and CDR2 YFSETQ. Trimming stripped 0 bases from V and 1 base from J, with 4 bases between. The chain's CDR3 is CASSLEGNTGELFF. DNA of the CDR3: TGCGCCAGCAGCTTGGAAGGGAACACCGGGGAGCTGTTTTTT.

This chain connects TRBV29-1 to TRBJ1-2, with D perhaps matching TRBD1 (5 bases). Trimming took 7 bases from V and 5 from J, leaving 14 bases between them. The CDR3 spans 12 residues. Germline lookup yields CDR1 SQVTM and CDR2 ANQGSEA. The chain's CDR3 is CSAVGTHYGYTF. The CDR3 nucleotides read TGCAGCGCCGTTGGGACTCATTATGGCTACACCTTC.

The chain carries TRBV6-2 or TRBV6-3 and TRBJ1-4; D gene ambiguous. CDR3 length: 14 amino acids. With 3 bases removed from V and 5 bases from J, the gap between germline ends came to 10 bases. Germline assignment: CDR1 MNHEY and CDR2 SVGEGT. Here the CDR3 reads CASSYIGPNEKLFF. The CDR3 bases are TGTGCCAGCAGTTATATTGGACCGAATGAAAAACTGTTTTTT.